The 21 T cell receptor beta chains below all came from one sample that was sequenced in a study of blood T cell repertoires in COVID-19. Assay used: immunoSEQ multiplex PCR; TCRdb lists only in-frame clones, some missing. The sample lists some 460,000 clones, 87% occurring once. The sample consisted of PBMCs or T cells enriched from blood (not recorded which). The source is a woman aged 18-35 years who had recovered from COVID-19.

The genes are TRBV5-6 and TRBJ1-2; 7 positions match TRBD1. V lost 5 bases to trimming and J lost 4 bases; unmatched junction nucleotides: 2. The CDR3 contains 12 residues. Germline V gene sequence: CDR1 SGHDT, CDR2 YYEEEE. The DNA for the CDR3 is TGTGCCAGCAGTGACAGGGCCTATGGCTACACCTTC. It translates to CASSDRAYGYTF. Full variable domain (outside the CDR3, taken from reference TRBV5-6 and TRBJ1-2): DAGVTQSPTHLIKTRGQQVTLRCSPKSGHDTVSWYQQALGQGPQFIFQYYEEEERQRGNFPDRFSGHQFPNYSSELNVNALLLGDSALYLCASSDRAYGYTFGSGTRLTVV.

This chain links TRBV6-5 with TRBJ1-1, with D uncertain. The V end was cut by 8 bases, the J end by 3 bases, with 10 bases between. Germline V CDR1 and CDR2: MNHEY, SVGAGI. This CDR3 region has 12 residues. CDR3 in DNA: TGTGCCAGCCTCGAGCTCGACACTGAAGCTTTCTTT. The encoded protein is CASLELDTEAFF.

The chain combines TRBV10-3 with TRBJ2-1; possible D gene TRBD2, 7 bases. V shed 2 bases and J shed 0 bases, with 14 bases lying between them. The CDR3 has 17 amino acids. Germline V gives CDR1 ENHRY, CDR2 SYGVKD. CDR3 DNA: TGTGCCATCAGTGAGGGGGGCGGGGGAAGCTCCTACAATGAGCAGTTCTTC. The encoded protein is CAISEGGGGSSYNEQFF.

J is TRBJ1-1 and V is TRBV5-4; no clear D. This CDR3 comprises 16 residues. V was cut by 4 bases and J by 4 bases, with 20 bases left in between. Per the germline V gene, CDR1 is SGHNT and CDR2 is YYREEE (reference sequence). CDR3 sequence reads: CASSPAGVEVGTEAFF. The CDR3 DNA follows: TGTGCCAGCAGCCCGGCCGGGGTCGAGGTGGGCACTGAAGCTTTCTTT.

This sequence joins TRBV7-9 and TRBJ1-5; D not certain. This CDR3 spans 19 amino acids. CDR1 is SEHNR and CDR2 is FQNEAQ in the germline V gene (reference sequence). V lost 1 base, J lost 0 bases, and 19 bases lay in between. This CDR3 reads CASSLGVLRGFDSNQPQHF. The CDR3 DNA sequence: TGTGCCAGCAGCTTAGGGGTCCTCCGGGGTTTCGATAGCAATCAGCCCCAGCATTTT.

This rearrangement joins TRBV24-1 to TRBJ2-3; 12 bases are shared with TRBD2. The CDR3 is 16 residues long. V trimming: 4 bases; J trimming: 0 bases; junction bases outside the gene matches: 1. The V gene's germline CDR1 is KGHDR and CDR2 SFDVKD. CDR3 in DNA: TGTGCCACCAGTGAGACTAGCGGGGGAAGCACAGATACGCAGTATTTT. This translates into CATSETSGGSTDTQYF.

This chain joins TRBV7-2 and TRBJ2-5; D uncertain. Germline values: CDR1 SGHTA, CDR2 FQGNSA. The CDR3 runs 13 residues. Trimming left V 2 bases short and J 1 base short, with 5 bases between. CDR3 sequence (DNA): TGTGCCAGCAGCTTAAACTCCCAAGAGACCCAGTACTTC. This translates into CASSLNSQETQYF.

The V gene is TRBV2, the J gene TRBJ1-1, with D tentatively TRBD1 (5 bases). Trimming removed 10 bases at V and 2 bases at J, with 14 bases between. This CDR3 comprises 13 residues. Germline CDR1 reads SNHLY; CDR2 reads FYNNEI. The CDR3 DNA reads TGTGCCACCACCCGACAGCAAAACACTGAAGCTTTCTTT. This sequence encodes CATTRQQNTEAFF.

This rearrangement joins TRBV10-3 to TRBJ2-5, with TRBD1 as a possible D gene (6 bases). Germline loops: CDR1 ENHRY, CDR2 SYGVKD. Trimming removed 5 bases from V and 0 bases from J, with 13 bases in between. This CDR3 is built from 15 residues. The CDR3 protein is CAISSLGTNQETQYF. The CDR3 bases are TGTGCCATCAGTTCTCTAGGGACAAACCAAGAGACCCAGTACTTC.

The J gene is TRBJ2-3, the V gene TRBV20-1; D gene ambiguous. Looked up from germline, CDR1 is DFQATT and CDR2 is SNEGSKA (reference sequence). This CDR3 is built from 10 residues. V was cut by 7 bases and J by 6 bases, with 8 bases left in between. As DNA, the CDR3 is TGCAGTGGCAACTGGGATACGCAGTATTTT. Translation: CSGNWDTQYF.

CDR3: CASSLNIYTEAFF. CDR3 DNA: TGTGCCAGCAGCTTGAATATTTACACTGAAGCTTTCTTT. The V and J genes are TRBV5-5 and TRBJ1-1; D not resolved. There are 13 residues in the CDR3. The germline CDR1 and CDR2 sequences are SGHKS and YYEKEE (reference sequence). Trimming left V 1 base short and J 3 bases short, with 7 bases between.

The chain is built from TRBV5-1 and TRBJ1-2, with a possible D match to TRBD1 (6 bases). Looked up from germline, CDR1 is SGHRS and CDR2 is YFSETQ. Trimming took off 0 bases at V and 7 bases at J, with 13 bases between the two ends. The CDR3 spans 14 residues. This CDR3 reads CASSLGQAGSGYTF. CDR3 in DNA: TGCGCCAGCAGCTTGGGACAGGCTGGCTCTGGCTACACCTTC.

The chain is built from TRBV9 and TRBJ1-4; no clear D gene. Trimming cost V 1 base and J 3 bases, with 7 bases left between them. From germline, CDR1 is SGDLS and CDR2 YYNGEE. The CDR3 length is 14 residues. CDR3 nucleotide sequence: TGTGCCAGCAGCGTACAGGCTTCTAATGAAAAACTGTTTTTT. Protein sequence: CASSVQASNEKLFF.

The chain is built from TRBV5-4 and TRBJ2-7, with D tentatively TRBD1 (5 bases). CDR3 length: 15 amino acids. Trimming removed 0 bases at V and 0 bases at J, with 10 bases between. Germline CDR1 is SGHNT and CDR2 is YYREEE (reference sequence). The CDR3 region is CASSLGQHNSYEQYF. In DNA form, the CDR3 reads TGTGCCAGCAGCTTGGGACAGCATAACTCCTACGAGCAGTACTTC.

The V call is TRBV9, the J call TRBJ1-1, with TRBD1 identical over 9 bases. From germline, CDR1 is SGDLS and CDR2 YYNGEE. This CDR3 spans 15 amino acids. J was trimmed by 4 bases and V by 3 bases; bases with no gene match: 7. DNA for the CDR3: TGTGCCAGCAGCGGACAAACAGGGGGCGTCACTGAAGCTTTCTTT. It yields the protein CASSGQTGGVTEAFF.

The genes are TRBV7-9 and TRBJ1-1; 7 positions match TRBD1. This CDR3 has 14 residues. Trimming removed 5 bases from V and 3 bases from J; junction bases left unmatched: 6. From germline, CDR1 is SEHNR and CDR2 FQNEAQ (reference sequence). In DNA, the CDR3 is TGTGCCAGCAGCCCAGGGGGGCTCGACACTGAAGCTTTCTTT. Encoded protein: CASSPGGLDTEAFF. Supplemented by reference TRBV7-9 and TRBJ1-1, the full variable domain reads DTGVSQNPRHKITKRGQNVTFRCDPISEHNRLYWYRQTLGQGPEFLTYFQNEAQLEKSRLLSDRFSAERPKGSFSTLEIQRTEQGDSAMYLCASSPGGLDTEAFFGQGTRLTVV.

V usage is TRBV19 and J usage is TRBJ1-4, with 8 bases lining up with TRBD1. V shed 2 bases and J 6 bases; nucleotides not matched to a gene: 2. This CDR3 contains 14 residues. Germline V gene lookup returns CDR1 LNHDA and CDR2 SQIVND (reference sequence). In nucleotides, the CDR3 is TGTGCCAGTAGTATATCAGGGGGCGATGAAAAACTGTTTTTT. It specifies CASSISGGDEKLFF. The variable domain in full, completed from reference TRBV19 and TRBJ1-4, reads DGGITQSPKYLFRKEGQNVTLSCEQNLNHDAMYWYRQDPGQGLRLIYYSQIVNDFQKGDIAEGYSVSREKKESFPLTVTSAQKNPTAFYLCASSISGGDEKLFFGSGTQLSVL.

This chain uses TRBV5-4 with TRBJ1-2; D is perhaps TRBD1 (6 bases). V lost 2 bases and J 1 base, leaving 9 bases between the germline ends. This CDR3 region has 14 residues. The germline CDR1 and CDR2 sequences are SGHNT and YYREEE (reference sequence). CDR3 region: CASSFGQLNYGYTF. In nucleotides, the CDR3 is TGTGCCAGCAGCTTCGGACAGCTTAACTATGGCTACACCTTC. The complete variable domain, with remaining parts taken from reference TRBV5-4 and TRBJ1-2, reads ETGVTQSPTHLIKTRGQQVTLRCSSQSGHNTVSWYQQALGQGPQFIFQYYREEENGRGNFPPRFSGLQFPNYSSELNVNALELDDSALYLCASSFGQLNYGYTFGSGTRLTVV.

The genes are TRBV5-1 and TRBJ2-3, with 14 bases fitting TRBD2. CDR1 and CDR2 (germline): SGHRS, YFSETQ. The CDR3 loop spans 18 amino acids. The V and J ends lost 2 bases and 0 bases, in that order; junction bases with no gene match: 5. The CDR3 bases are TGCGCCAGCAGCTTAACGGGACTAGCGGGGGATAGCACAGATACGCAGTATTTT. It yields the protein CASSLTGLAGDSTDTQYF.

The chain employs TRBV5-1 and TRBJ1-6, with 10 bases that match TRBD1. The germline CDR1 and CDR2 sequences are SGHRS and YFSETQ. The ends lost 3 bases at V and 6 bases at J; junction bases unmatched: 6. This CDR3 is 16 amino acids long. CDR3 DNA: TGCGCCAGCAGCTCCCAAGGACAGGGGGGTAATTCACCCCTCCACTTT. Translation: CASSSQGQGGNSPLHF. Variable domain in full (rest from reference TRBV5-1 and TRBJ1-6): KAGVTQTPRYLIKTRGQQVTLSCSPISGHRSVSWYQQTPGQGLQFLFEYFSETQRNKGNFPGRFSGRQFSNSRSEMNVSTLELGDSALYLCASSSQGQGGNSPLHFGNGTRLTVT.

V gene TRBV24-1 combines with J gene TRBJ2-2, with D perhaps TRBD1 (8 bases). The CDR3 consists of 18 residues. The ends were cut back, 5 bases at V and 1 base at J, with 19 bases in the middle. Germline CDR1 KGHDR, CDR2 SFDVKD. CDR3 DNA sequence: TGTGCCACCAGTGTTCCGACAGGGGAGGGTGTGAACACCGGGGAGCTGTTTTTT. Translated: CATSVPTGEGVNTGELFF.